This record covers a single T cell receptor beta chain. The antigen is unknown. The CDR3 consists of 14 residues. The V gene lost 6 bases and the J gene lost 4 bases, with 15 bases spanning the gap. Germline V gene sequence: CDR1 MNHEY, CDR2 SVGAGI. The sample belongs to a study of CD4 T cells in relation to SARS-CoV-2 and coronaviruses. The repertoire was sequenced with immunoSEQ multiplex PCR; TCRdb's copy has only in-frame clones and lacks some. This sample has about 38,000 clones, with under 85% found just once. The sample was memory CD4+ T cells from PBMCs, cultured in vitro. The TCR sequence derives from an adult with COVID-19. The chain uses TRBV6-5 and TRBJ2-5; D is uncertain. The CDR3 loop is CASRSRQSGETQYF. CDR3 sequence (DNA): TGTGCCAGCAGATCTAGACAATCCGGAGAGACCCAGTACTTC.